The 9 T cell receptor beta chains below were found in one sample sequenced in a study of cytomegalovirus exposure and HLA in healthy donors. It was with 60 Vbeta and 13 Jbeta primers that the PCR ran. The protocol was immunoSEQ multiplex PCR, while the TCRdb copy is restricted to in-frame clones and leaves out a portion. The sample has tens of thousands of clones; roughly 65% are singletons. Sequenced sample: PBMCs. Receptors originate from a male donor in good health and CMV-seropositive.

This clone was found a few times. The chain uses TRBV19 and TRBJ2-7; a weak D match, TRBD2 (6 bases). V lost 10 bases and J lost 3, with 16 bases in between. CDR3 length: 13 residues. Germline CDR1 LNHDA, CDR2 SQIVND (reference sequence). The CDR3 sequence: CATTPGGYYEQYF. The CDR3 coding sequence is TGTGCCACCACCCCCGGGGGTTACTACGAGCAGTACTTC. Using reference TRBV19 and TRBJ2-7 for the parts outside the CDR3, the full variable domain is DGGITQSPKYLFRKEGQNVTLSCEQNLNHDAMYWYRQDPGQGLRLIYYSQIVNDFQKGDIAEGYSVSREKKESFPLTVTSAQKNPTAFYLCATTPGGYYEQYFGPGTRLTVT.

The V and J genes are TRBV6-6 and TRBJ1-3; unclear D gene. The V and J ends lost 7 bases and 2 bases respectively, with 15 bases between them. Per the germline V gene, CDR1 is MNHNY and CDR2 is SVGAGI (reference sequence). This CDR3 spans 15 amino acids. CDR3 in amino acids: CASTPTPEAGNTIYF. The CDR3 nucleotides read TGTGCCAGCACTCCAACCCCGGAGGCTGGAAACACCATATATTTT.

J is TRBJ2-3 and V is TRBV9, with 16 bases matching TRBD2. This CDR3 has 20 residues. Germline CDR1 reads SGDLS; CDR2 reads YYNGEE. Trimming at V came to 0 bases and at J to 1 base, leaving 8 bases not matched to a gene. The CDR3 protein is CASSVGPGTSGGAGTDTQYF. The CDR3 DNA is TGTGCCAGCAGCGTAGGTCCGGGGACTAGCGGGGGGGCGGGCACAGATACGCAGTATTTT.

This chain joins TRBV6-5 and TRBJ2-7, with a weak D call TRBD2 (6 bases). The CDR3 sequence is 12 residues long. Trimming removed 5 bases at V and 7 bases at J, with 12 bases between. CDR1 and CDR2 (germline): MNHEY, SVGAGI. This CDR3 is CASSPPRGEQYF. CDR3 DNA: TGTGCCAGCAGTCCGCCCCGGGGGGAGCAGTACTTC.

The genes are TRBV11-3 and TRBJ2-7; TRBD2 agrees at 10 bases. The trim removed 3 bases at V and 2 bases at J, leaving 4 bases unmatched. Germline CDR1 reads SGHNT; CDR2 reads YENEEA. The CDR3 is made up of 15 amino acids. The CDR3: CASSFSGGPTYEQYF. In DNA, the CDR3 is TGTGCCAGCAGCTTTAGCGGGGGGCCAACCTACGAGCAGTACTTC.

The V gene is TRBV7-9, the J gene TRBJ2-7, with TRBD2 matching over 7 bases. This CDR3 is built from 11 residues. V was clipped by 8 bases and J by 4 bases; unmatched bases: 2. Germline lookup yields CDR1 SEHNR and CDR2 FQNEAQ (reference sequence). The CDR3 spells CASGRAYEQYF. In DNA form, the CDR3 reads TGTGCCAGCGGGAGGGCTTACGAGCAGTACTTC.

This clone has more than one count but fewer than ten. V usage is TRBV28 and J usage is TRBJ2-6; D perhaps matches TRBD1 (6 bases). The V and J ends lost 6 bases and 2 bases respectively, with 17 bases between them. The CDR3 has 17 residues. The V gene's germline CDR1 is MDHEN and CDR2 SYDVKM. CDR3: CASSLQGPGAGANVLTF. CDR3 coding DNA: TGTGCCAGCAGCCTACAGGGCCCAGGGGCTGGGGCCAACGTCCTGACTTTC.

V and J are TRBV30 and TRBJ1-1; TRBD1 aligns across 10 bases. CDR3 length: 12 residues. With 1 base clipped from V and 9 bases from J, the junction kept 2 bases outside the gene matches. In germline, CDR1 is GTSNPN, CDR2 SVGIG (reference sequence). In DNA, the CDR3 is TGTGCCTGGAGTGGGACAGGGGGAAAAGCTTTCTTT. It specifies CAWSGTGGKAFF.

The CDR3 protein is CASSLGQGTDTQYF. In nucleotides, the CDR3 is TGTGCCAGCAGTTTGGGGCAGGGAACAGATACGCAGTATTTT. This chain connects TRBV28 to TRBJ2-3, with D tentatively TRBD1 (5 bases). V lost 3 bases and J lost 3, with 10 bases in between. This CDR3 is 14 amino acids long. Per the germline V gene, CDR1 is MDHEN and CDR2 is SYDVKM.